This TCR beta chain is from a study of blood T cell repertoires in COVID-19. The wider study: The origin of the acute and convalescent COVID-19 samples was the United States, Italy and Spain.

CDR3 length: 15 residues. The V gene's germline CDR1 is KGHSH and CDR2 LQKENI. The J segment lost 4 bases and the V segment lost 1 base, leaving 3 bases of the junction unmatched. Profiling relied on immunoSEQ multiplex PCR, and the TCRdb table lists in-frame clones only, not all of them. This table has some 250,000 clones, roughly 93% appearing once. This TCR was recovered from a woman in her thirties or forties with acute COVID-19. The genes are TRBV18 and TRBJ2-1, with TRBD1 identical over 8 bases. The sequenced material came from PBMCs or T cells enriched from blood (not recorded which). The CDR3 reads CASSPQTGVYNEQFF. CDR3 coding DNA: TGTGCCAGCTCACCACAGACAGGGGTGTACAATGAGCAGTTCTTC.